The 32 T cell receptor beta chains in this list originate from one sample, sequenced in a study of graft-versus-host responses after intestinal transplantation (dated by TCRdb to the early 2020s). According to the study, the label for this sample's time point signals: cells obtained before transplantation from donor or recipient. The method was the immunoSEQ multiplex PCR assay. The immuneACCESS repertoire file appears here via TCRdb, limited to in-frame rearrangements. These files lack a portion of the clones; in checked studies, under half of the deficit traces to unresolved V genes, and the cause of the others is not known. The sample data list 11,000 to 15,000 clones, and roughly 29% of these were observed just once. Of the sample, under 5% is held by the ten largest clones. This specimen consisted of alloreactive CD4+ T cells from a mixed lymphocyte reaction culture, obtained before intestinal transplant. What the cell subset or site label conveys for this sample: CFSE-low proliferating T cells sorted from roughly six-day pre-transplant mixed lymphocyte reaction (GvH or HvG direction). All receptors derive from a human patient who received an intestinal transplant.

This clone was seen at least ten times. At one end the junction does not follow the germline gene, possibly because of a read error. Here the CDR3 DNA reads TGCGCCCGCAGCTCACGGTGGGGGGCGGGGGCAGACGGCTACACCTTC. Encoded protein: CARSSRWGAGADGYTF. The chain couples TRBV5-1 to TRBJ1-2; perhaps TRBD1 as D (6 bases). The CDR3 extends over 16 amino acids. The germline gives CDR1 SGHRS, CDR2 YFSETQ.

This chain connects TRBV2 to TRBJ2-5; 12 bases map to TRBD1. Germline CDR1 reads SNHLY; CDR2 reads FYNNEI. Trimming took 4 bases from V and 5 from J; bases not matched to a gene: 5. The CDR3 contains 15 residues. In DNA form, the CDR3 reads TGTGCCAGCAGTGGCGGGACAGGGGGCTGGGAGACCCAGTACTTC. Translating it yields CASSGGTGGWETQYF.

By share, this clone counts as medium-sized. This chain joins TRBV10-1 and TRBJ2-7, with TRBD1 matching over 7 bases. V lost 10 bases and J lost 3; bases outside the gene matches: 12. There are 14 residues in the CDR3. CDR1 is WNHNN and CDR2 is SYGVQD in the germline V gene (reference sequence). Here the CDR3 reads CATSPTGIVYEQYF. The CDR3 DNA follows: TGCGCCACCTCACCGACAGGGATTGTCTACGAGCAGTACTTC.

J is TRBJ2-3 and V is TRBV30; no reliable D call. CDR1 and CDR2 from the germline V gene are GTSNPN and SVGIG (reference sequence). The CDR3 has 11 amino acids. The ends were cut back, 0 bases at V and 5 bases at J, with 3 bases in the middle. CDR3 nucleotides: TGTGCCTGGAGTGTACGAGATACGCAGTATTTT. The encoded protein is CAWSVRDTQYF.

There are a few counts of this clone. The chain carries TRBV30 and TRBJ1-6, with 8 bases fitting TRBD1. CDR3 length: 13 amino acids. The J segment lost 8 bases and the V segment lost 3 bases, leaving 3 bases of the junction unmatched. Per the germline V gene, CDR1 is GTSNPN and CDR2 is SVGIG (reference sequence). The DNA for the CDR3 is TGTGCCTGGAGGGGACAGGCTTATTCACCCCTCCACTTT. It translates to CAWRGQAYSPLHF. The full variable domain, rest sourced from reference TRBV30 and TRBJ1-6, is SQTIHQWPATLVQPVGSPLSLECTVEGTSNPNLYWYRQAAGRGLQLLFYSVGIGQISSEVPQNLSASRPQDRQFILSSKKLLLSDSGFYLCAWRGQAYSPLHFGNGTRLTVT.

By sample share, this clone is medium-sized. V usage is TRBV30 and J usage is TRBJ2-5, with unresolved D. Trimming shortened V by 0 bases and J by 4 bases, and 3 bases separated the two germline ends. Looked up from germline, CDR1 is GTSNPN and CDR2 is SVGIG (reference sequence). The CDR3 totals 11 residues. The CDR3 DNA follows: TGTGCCTGGAGTGTAAGAGAGACCCAGTACTTC. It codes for CAWSVRETQYF. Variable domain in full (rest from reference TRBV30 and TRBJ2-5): SQTIHQWPATLVQPVGSPLSLECTVEGTSNPNLYWYRQAAGRGLQLLFYSVGIGQISSEVPQNLSASRPQDRQFILSSKKLLLSDSGFYLCAWSVRETQYFGPGTRLLVL.

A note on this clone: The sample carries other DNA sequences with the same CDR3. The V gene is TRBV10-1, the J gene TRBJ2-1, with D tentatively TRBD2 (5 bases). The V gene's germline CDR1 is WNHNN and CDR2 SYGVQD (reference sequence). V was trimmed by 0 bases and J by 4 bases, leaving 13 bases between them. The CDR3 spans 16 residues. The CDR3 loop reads CASSESSGSGYNEQFF. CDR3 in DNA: TGCGCCAGCAGTGAGTCGAGCGGATCGGGATACAATGAGCAGTTCTTC.

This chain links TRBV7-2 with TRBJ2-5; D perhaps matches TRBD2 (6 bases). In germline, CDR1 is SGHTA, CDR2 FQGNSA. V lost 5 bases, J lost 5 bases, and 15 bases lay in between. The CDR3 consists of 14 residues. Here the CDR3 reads CASSPSGFRETQYF. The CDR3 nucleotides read TGTGCCAGCAGCCCGAGCGGGTTCCGGGAGACCCAGTACTTC.

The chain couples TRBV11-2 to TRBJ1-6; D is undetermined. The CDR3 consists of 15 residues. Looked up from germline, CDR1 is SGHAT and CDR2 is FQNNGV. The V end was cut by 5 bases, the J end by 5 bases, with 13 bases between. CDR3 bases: TGTGCCAGCAGCCCGGGAGGCAGCCATAATTCACCCCTCCACTTT. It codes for CASSPGGSHNSPLHF.

This CDR3 reads CSVGGGLSIQSRANVLTF. In DNA form, the CDR3 reads TGCAGCGTTGGGGGGGGACTAAGCATACAAAGTCGGGCCAACGTCCTGACTTTC. The chain recombines TRBV29-1 with TRBJ2-6, with TRBD2 identical over 7 bases. V was clipped by 4 bases and J by 5 bases; unmatched bases: 17. Germline assignment: CDR1 SQVTM and CDR2 ANQGSEA. The CDR3 spans 18 residues.

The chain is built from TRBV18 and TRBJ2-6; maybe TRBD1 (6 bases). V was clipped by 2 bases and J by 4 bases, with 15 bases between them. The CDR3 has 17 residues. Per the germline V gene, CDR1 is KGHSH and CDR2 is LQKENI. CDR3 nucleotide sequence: TGTGCCAGCTCACCATCCGTCCCAGGGGTGGGGGCCAACGTCCTGACTTTC. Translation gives CASSPSVPGVGANVLTF.

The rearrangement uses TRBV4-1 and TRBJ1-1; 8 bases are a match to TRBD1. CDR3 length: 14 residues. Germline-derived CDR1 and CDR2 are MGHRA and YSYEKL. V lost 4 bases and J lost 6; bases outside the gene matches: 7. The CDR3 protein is CASSRETGASEAFF. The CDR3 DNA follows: TGCGCCAGCAGCCGAGAGACAGGGGCGTCTGAAGCTTTCTTT.

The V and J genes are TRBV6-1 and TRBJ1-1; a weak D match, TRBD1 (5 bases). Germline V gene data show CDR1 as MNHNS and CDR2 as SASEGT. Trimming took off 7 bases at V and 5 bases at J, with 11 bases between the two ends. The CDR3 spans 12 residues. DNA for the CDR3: TGTGCCAGCATAGTTGGGGGGACTGAAGCTTTCTTT. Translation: CASIVGGTEAFF.

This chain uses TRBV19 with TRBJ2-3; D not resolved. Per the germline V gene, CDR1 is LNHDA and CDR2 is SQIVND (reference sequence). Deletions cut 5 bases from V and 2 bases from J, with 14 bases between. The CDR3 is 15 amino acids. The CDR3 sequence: CASSRSQLSTDTQYF. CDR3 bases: TGTGCCAGTAGTCGGTCACAGCTTTCCACAGATACGCAGTATTTT.

This chain's CDR3 is CASSLRPSGNTIYF. In DNA, the CDR3 is TGTGCCAGCAGCTTGAGGCCCTCTGGAAACACCATATATTTT. This rearrangement joins TRBV5-6 to TRBJ1-3, with no clear D. The CDR3 totals 14 residues. CDR1 and CDR2 (germline): SGHDT, YYEEEE. Trimming removed 1 base at V and 0 bases at J, with 5 bases between.

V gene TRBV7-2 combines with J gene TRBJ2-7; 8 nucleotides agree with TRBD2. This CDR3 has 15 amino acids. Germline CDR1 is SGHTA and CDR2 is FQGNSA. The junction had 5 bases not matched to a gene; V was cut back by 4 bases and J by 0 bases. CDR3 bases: TGTGCCAGCAGCTCACTAGCGGAGAGCTCCTACGAGCAGTACTTC. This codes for CASSSLAESSYEQYF. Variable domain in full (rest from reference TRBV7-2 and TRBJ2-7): GAGVSQSPSNKVTEKGKDVELRCDPISGHTALYWYRQSLGQGLEFLIYFQGNSAPDKSGLPSDRFSAERTGGSVSTLTIQRTQQEDSAVYLCASSSLAESSYEQYFGPGTRLTVT.

CDR3 in amino acids: CASSSGRNVAYEQYF. The DNA for the CDR3 is TGTGCCAGCAGTTCCGGACGGAATGTTGCCTACGAGCAGTACTTC. This chain connects TRBV28 to TRBJ2-7; no clear D gene. The CDR3 runs 15 residues. The germline V gene has CDR1 MDHEN and CDR2 SYDVKM. V dropped 4 bases and J dropped 2 bases, with 15 bases sitting between them. The full variable domain, rest sourced from reference TRBV28 and TRBJ2-7, is DVKVTQSSRYLVKRTGEKVFLECVQDMDHENMFWYRQDPGLGLRLIYFSYDVKMKEKGDIPEGYSVSREKKERFSLILESASTNQTSMYLCASSSGRNVAYEQYFGPGTRLTVT.

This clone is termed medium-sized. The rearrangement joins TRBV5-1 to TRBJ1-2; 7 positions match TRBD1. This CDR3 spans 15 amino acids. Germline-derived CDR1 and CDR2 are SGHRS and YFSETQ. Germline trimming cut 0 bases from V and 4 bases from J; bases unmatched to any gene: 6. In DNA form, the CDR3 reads TGCGCCAGCAGCTTGGAGGGACAGCTTCGCTATGGCTACACCTTC. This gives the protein CASSLEGQLRYGYTF.

The CDR3 coding sequence is TGTGCCAGCAGTTTAAGGGGGGAGGTGAGCACAGATACGCAGTATTTT. Encoded protein: CASSLRGEVSTDTQYF. The gene calls are TRBV28 and TRBJ2-3; D tentatively reads TRBD1 or TRBD2 (6 bases each). This CDR3 is built from 16 residues. Trimming took 2 bases from V and 0 from J, leaving 12 bases between them. The germline V gene has CDR1 MDHEN and CDR2 SYDVKM.

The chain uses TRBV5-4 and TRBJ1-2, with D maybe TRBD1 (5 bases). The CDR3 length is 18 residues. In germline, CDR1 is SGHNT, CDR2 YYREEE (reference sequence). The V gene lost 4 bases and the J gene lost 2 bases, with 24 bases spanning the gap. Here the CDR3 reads CASSDRWDPLLVNYGYTF. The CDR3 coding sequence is TGTGCCAGCAGCGACCGATGGGACCCCCTACTCGTGAACTATGGCTACACCTTC.

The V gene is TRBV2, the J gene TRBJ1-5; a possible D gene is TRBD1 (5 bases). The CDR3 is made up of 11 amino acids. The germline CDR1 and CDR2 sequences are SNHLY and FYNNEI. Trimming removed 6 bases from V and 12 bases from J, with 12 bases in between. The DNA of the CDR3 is TGTGCCAGCAGCCAACGGGGGGGCCAGCATTTT. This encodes CASSQRGGQHF.

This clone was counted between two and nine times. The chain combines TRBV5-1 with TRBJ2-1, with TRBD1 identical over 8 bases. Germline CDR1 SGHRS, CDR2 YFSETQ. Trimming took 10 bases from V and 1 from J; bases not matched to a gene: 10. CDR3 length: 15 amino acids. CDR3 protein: CASKGQGASYNEQFF. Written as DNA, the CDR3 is TGCGCCTCCAAAGGACAGGGAGCATCCTACAATGAGCAGTTCTTC.

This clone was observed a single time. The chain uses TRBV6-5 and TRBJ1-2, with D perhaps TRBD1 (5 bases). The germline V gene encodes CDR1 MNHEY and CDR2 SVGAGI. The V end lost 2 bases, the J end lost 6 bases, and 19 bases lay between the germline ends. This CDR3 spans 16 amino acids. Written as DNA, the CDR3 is TGTGCCAGCAGTTACGTGGCCCCGTCACAGGCGGATGGCTACACCTTC. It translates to CASSYVAPSQADGYTF.

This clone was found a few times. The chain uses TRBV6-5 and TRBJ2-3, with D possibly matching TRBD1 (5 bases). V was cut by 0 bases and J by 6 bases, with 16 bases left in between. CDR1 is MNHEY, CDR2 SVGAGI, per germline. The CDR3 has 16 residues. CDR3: CASSYSRSGKGDTQYF. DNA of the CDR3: TGTGCCAGCAGTTACTCCAGGTCAGGGAAGGGGGATACGCAGTATTTT.

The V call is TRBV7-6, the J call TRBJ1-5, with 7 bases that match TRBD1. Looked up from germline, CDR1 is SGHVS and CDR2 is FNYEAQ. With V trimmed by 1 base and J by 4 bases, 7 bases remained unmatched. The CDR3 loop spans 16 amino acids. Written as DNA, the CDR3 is TGTGCCAGCAGCTTAGGAGGGGGCATGGGGAATCAGCCCCAGCATTTT. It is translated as CASSLGGGMGNQPQHF.

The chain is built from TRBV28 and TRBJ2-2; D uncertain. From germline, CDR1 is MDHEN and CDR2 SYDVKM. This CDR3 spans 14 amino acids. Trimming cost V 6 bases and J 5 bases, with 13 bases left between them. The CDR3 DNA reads TGTGCCAGCAGAAATAGGCTAGGGACCGGGGAGCTGTTTTTT. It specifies CASRNRLGTGELFF.

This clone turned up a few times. The CDR3, as DNA: TGTGCCAGCAGCTTTCGGTCTTTTACTGGAAACACCATATATTTT. As protein: CASSFRSFTGNTIYF. The rearrangement links TRBV5-8 to TRBJ1-3; D is unresolved. Germline V gene sequence: CDR1 SGHTS, CDR2 YDEGEE. V was pared by 2 bases and J by 2 bases, with 11 bases between. The CDR3 spans 15 residues.

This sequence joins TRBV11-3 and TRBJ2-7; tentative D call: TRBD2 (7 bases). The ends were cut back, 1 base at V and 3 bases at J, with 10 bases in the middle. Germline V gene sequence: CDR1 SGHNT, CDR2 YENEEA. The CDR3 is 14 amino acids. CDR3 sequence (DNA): TGTGCCAGCAGCTTAGGGGGAGGGGGCTACGAGCAGTACTTC. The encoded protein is CASSLGGGGYEQYF.

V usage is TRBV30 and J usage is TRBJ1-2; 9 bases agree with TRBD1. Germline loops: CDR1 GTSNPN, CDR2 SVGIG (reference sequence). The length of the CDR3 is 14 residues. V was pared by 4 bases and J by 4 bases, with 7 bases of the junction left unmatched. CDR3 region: CAWNTGGAGYGYTF. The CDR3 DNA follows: TGTGCCTGGAACACAGGGGGCGCGGGCTATGGCTACACCTTC.

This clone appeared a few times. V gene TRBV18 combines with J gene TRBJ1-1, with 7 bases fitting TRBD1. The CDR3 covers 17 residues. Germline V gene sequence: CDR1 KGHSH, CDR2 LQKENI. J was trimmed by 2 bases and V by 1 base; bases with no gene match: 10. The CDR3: CASSPRDSPGGNTEAFF. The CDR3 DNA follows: TGTGCCAGCTCACCACGGGACAGCCCAGGGGGAAACACTGAAGCTTTCTTT. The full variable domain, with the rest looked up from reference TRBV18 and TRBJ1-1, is NAGVMQNPRHLVRRRGQEARLRCSPMKGHSHVYWYRQLPEEGLKFMVYLQKENIIDESGMPKERFSAEFPKEGPSILRIQQVVRGDSAAYFCASSPRDSPGGNTEAFFGQGTRLTVV.

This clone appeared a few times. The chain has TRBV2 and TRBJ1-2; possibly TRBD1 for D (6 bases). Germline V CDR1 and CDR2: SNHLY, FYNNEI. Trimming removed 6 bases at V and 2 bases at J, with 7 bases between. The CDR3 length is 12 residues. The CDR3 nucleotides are TGTGCCAGCAGCAGGGGAAACTATGGCTACACCTTC. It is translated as CASSRGNYGYTF.

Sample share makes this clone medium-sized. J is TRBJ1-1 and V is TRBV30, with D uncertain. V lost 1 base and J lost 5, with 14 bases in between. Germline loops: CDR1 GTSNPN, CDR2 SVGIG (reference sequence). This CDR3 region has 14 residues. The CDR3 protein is CAWSEVRVGTEAFF. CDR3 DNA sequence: TGTGCCTGGAGTGAGGTTAGAGTAGGGACTGAAGCTTTCTTT.